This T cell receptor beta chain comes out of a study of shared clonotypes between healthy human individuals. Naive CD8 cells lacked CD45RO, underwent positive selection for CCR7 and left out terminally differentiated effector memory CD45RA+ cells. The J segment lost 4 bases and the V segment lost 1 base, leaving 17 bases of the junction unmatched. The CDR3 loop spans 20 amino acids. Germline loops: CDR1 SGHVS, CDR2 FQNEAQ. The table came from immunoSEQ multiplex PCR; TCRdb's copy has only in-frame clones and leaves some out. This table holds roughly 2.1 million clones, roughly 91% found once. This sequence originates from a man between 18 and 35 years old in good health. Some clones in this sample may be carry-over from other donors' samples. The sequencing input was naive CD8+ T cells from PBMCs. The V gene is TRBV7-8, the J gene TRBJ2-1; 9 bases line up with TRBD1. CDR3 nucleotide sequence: TGTGCCAGCAGCTTAGTAGGGACAGGGAAGCGCCACCTGAATTACAATGAGCAGTTCTTC. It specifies CASSLVGTGKRHLNYNEQFF.